One and the same sample provided the 17 T cell receptor beta chains below, sequenced in a study of T-cell memory formation after mild COVID-19 (dated by TCRdb to 2020 to 2022). The method behind the library was 5' RACE. Sequencing instrument: Illumina NovaSeq 6000. The raw public data were reprocessed by TCRdb itself: fastp quality trimming at Q25, MiXCR clonotype calling, in-frame beta chains only. Entries that share a CDR3 protein sequence are merged under the most common genes and DNA. For this sample there are hundreds of thousands of distinct CDR3 sequences; around 15% appear just once. Around 3.7% of the sample rests with the top ten. The specimen sequenced was PBMCs or a T cell subset sorted from them (not recorded which). The receptors were gathered from a man aged 18 to 30 who had mild COVID-19 (a few samples of this study predate the infection). The sample titles of this study are shuffled in the database, so cell type and time point are left out; the donor was told from shared clones.

This clonotype was counted a few times. The chain links TRBV5-6 to TRBJ1-2; D is perhaps TRBD1 (5 bases). V lost 3 bases to trimming and J lost 10 bases, with 19 bases between them. Germline V gene sequence: CDR1 SGHDT, CDR2 YYEEEE. The CDR3 spans 14 residues. The CDR3 coding sequence is TGTGCCAGCAGCTGGACTGTTGAGCTAGGGGACTACACCTTC. It translates to CASSWTVELGDYTF.

This clonotype has only a few counts. The chain couples TRBV10-3 to TRBJ2-1; 11 bases are shared with TRBD1. The length of the CDR3 is 15 residues. From germline, CDR1 is ENHRY and CDR2 SYGVKD. V lost 4 bases to trimming and J lost 6 bases; unmatched junction nucleotides: 5. The CDR3 DNA reads TGTGCCATCAGTGTTCTGGACAGGGGGCCCAATGAGCAGTTCTTC. Translated: CAISVLDRGPNEQFF.

This clonotype showed up just a few times. This chain links TRBV20-1 with TRBJ2-3, with D perhaps TRBD1 (5 bases). Trimming pared 2 bases from V and 4 bases from J, leaving 7 bases between. This CDR3 is built from 12 residues. The germline gives CDR1 DFQATT, CDR2 SNEGSKA (reference sequence). The CDR3 coding sequence is TGCAGTGCTAGAATGGGGCCAGATACGCAGTATTTT. As protein: CSARMGPDTQYF.

This clonotype was observed a handful of times. The chain recombines TRBV7-9 with TRBJ1-3; D call uncertain. This CDR3 is built from 16 residues. Germline loops: CDR1 SEHNR, CDR2 FQNEAQ (reference sequence). Trimming took 0 bases from V and 0 from J, leaving 9 bases between them. CDR3 loop: CASSLAGGPSGNTIYF. In nucleotides, the CDR3 is TGTGCCAGCAGCTTAGCGGGCGGCCCCTCTGGAAACACCATATATTTT.

The chain employs TRBV3-1 and TRBJ2-4, with D tentatively TRBD2 (6 bases). The V gene's germline CDR1 is LGHDT and CDR2 YNNKEL (reference sequence). This CDR3 region has 17 residues. Deletions cut 4 bases from V and 0 bases from J, with 16 bases between. CDR3 sequence: CASSRVLHGGAKNIQYF. The CDR3 nucleotides read TGTGCCAGCAGCCGCGTCCTCCACGGGGGAGCCAAAAACATTCAGTACTTC.

This clonotype was picked up a small number of times. V is TRBV5-6 and J is TRBJ2-7; D perhaps matches TRBD2 (6 bases). From germline, CDR1 is SGHDT and CDR2 YYEEEE. Trimming left V 4 bases short and J 3 bases short, with 17 bases between. This CDR3 is built from 15 residues. CDR3 amino acids: CASSVGRDWNYEQYV. The CDR3 DNA sequence: TGTGCCAGCAGCGTCGGACGGGACTGGAACTACGAGCAGTACGTC.

This sequence joins TRBV29-1 and TRBJ2-3; D gene uncertain. Germline V gene data show CDR1 as SQVTM and CDR2 as ANQGSEA. V was cut by 4 bases and J by 1 base, with 6 bases left in between. The CDR3 sequence is 12 residues long. Here the CDR3 reads CSVVAGTDTQYF. CDR3 coding DNA: TGCAGCGTTGTCGCGGGCACAGATACGCAGTATTTT.

The chain recombines TRBV4-3 with TRBJ1-6; no clear D. CDR1 LGHNA and CDR2 YSLEER come from the germline V gene. The CDR3 sequence is 15 residues long. Trimming cost V 0 bases and J 8 bases, with 11 bases left between them. Here the CDR3 DNA reads TGCGCCAGCAGCCAAGATCGGGCAGGATATTCACCCCTCCACTTT. This codes for CASSQDRAGYSPLHF.

This clonotype was detected many times. V is TRBV5-1 and J is TRBJ2-7; 9 positions agree with TRBD1. Losses at the gene ends were 0 bases for V and 3 bases for J; bases not matched to a gene: 1. The CDR3 covers 14 residues. The V gene's germline CDR1 is SGHRS and CDR2 YFSETQ. As DNA, the CDR3 is TGCGCCAGCAGCTTGGGACAGGGGGACTACGAGCAGTACGTC. As protein: CASSLGQGDYEQYV.

The chain uses TRBV6-2 or TRBV6-3 and TRBJ2-1; 10 bases agree with TRBD1. The CDR3 is 19 residues long. Germline V gives CDR1 MNHEY, CDR2 SVGEGT. V dropped 0 bases and J dropped 4; count of bases not matched to a gene: 12. The CDR3 bases are TGTGCCAGCAGTTACTCAAGACGAAGAGGGACAGGGGTTTACAATGAGCAGTTCTTC. It translates to CASSYSRRRGTGVYNEQFF.

This clonotype was counted a few times. V gene TRBV6-6 combines with J gene TRBJ2-7; 10 nucleotides align to TRBD2. The CDR3 is 15 amino acids. V shed 4 bases, J shed 1 base, and the junction held 4 bases outside the gene matches. In germline, CDR1 is MNHNY, CDR2 SVGAGI (reference sequence). The CDR3 nucleotides are TGTGCCAGCAGTTCGACTAGCGGGCCGTCCTACGAGCAGTACTTC. This gives the protein CASSSTSGPSYEQYF.

The genes are TRBV29-1 and TRBJ1-1, with a tentative D call TRBD1 (5 bases). From germline, CDR1 is SQVTM and CDR2 ANQGSEA. Trimming stripped 5 bases from V and 7 bases from J, with 14 bases between. This CDR3 region has 12 residues. The CDR3 DNA reads as TGCAGCGTTCAACAGGCTACTAATGAAGCTTTCTTT. Amino acid sequence: CSVQQATNEAFF.

CDR3 region: CASSQGQARGLGTEAFF. The CDR3 DNA sequence: TGCGCCAGCAGCCAGGGACAGGCGAGGGGGTTAGGGACTGAAGCTTTCTTT. The chain uses TRBV4-1 and TRBJ1-1; the match to TRBD1 covers 8 bases. J gave up 5 bases and V 3 bases, and 14 bases lay outside the gene matches. CDR3 size: 17 residues. The V gene's germline CDR1 is MGHRA and CDR2 YSYEKL.

This clonotype has ten or more counts. This chain uses TRBV5-8 with TRBJ2-7; 7 bases align to TRBD1. Per the germline V gene, CDR1 is SGHTS and CDR2 is YDEGEE. V gave up 5 bases and J gave up 2 bases; unmatched junction bases: 16. This CDR3 is 17 amino acids long. CDR3: CASRQGDLNRLAYEQYF. The CDR3, as DNA: TGTGCCAGCAGGCAGGGGGACCTAAATCGTTTAGCCTACGAGCAGTACTTC.

J is TRBJ2-7 and V is TRBV6-5; D may correspond to TRBD1 or TRBD2 (5 bases each). Trimming pared 0 bases from V and 0 bases from J, leaving 9 bases between. Germline V gives CDR1 MNHEY, CDR2 SVGAGI. There are 15 residues in the CDR3. The CDR3 loop reads CASSYSAGTSYEQYF. Written as DNA, the CDR3 is TGTGCCAGCAGTTACTCGGCCGGGACCTCCTACGAGCAGTACTTC.

The genes are TRBV6-4 and TRBJ1-1; unclear D gene. This CDR3 spans 13 amino acids. The V end lost 2 bases, the J end lost 1 base, and 5 bases lay between the germline ends. Germline values: CDR1 MRHNA, CDR2 SNTAGT. The CDR3 loop reads CASSDQPNTEAFF. The DNA for the CDR3 is TGTGCCAGCAGTGACCAGCCGAACACTGAAGCTTTCTTT.

This clonotype was seen more than once but under ten times. The chain has TRBV11-2 and TRBJ2-7; 12 bases agree with TRBD2. CDR1 is SGHAT, CDR2 FQNNGV, per germline. The CDR3 has 13 amino acids. Trimming cost V 6 bases and J 7 bases; bases outside gene matches: 4. The CDR3 is CASRVLAGGEQYF. The CDR3 DNA is TGTGCCAGCAGGGTACTAGCGGGAGGAGAGCAGTACTTC.